The clone carrying this TCR beta chain showed up just a few times. The antigen is unknown. These data belong to a study of beta chain features in type 1 diabetes. Looking at the study overall: Patients and healthy donors were similar in age, gender and cell yields. All samples yielded around 98,000,000 examined sorted cells. Study findings and constraints: Overrepresentation of cells with high TCR expression could result from cDNA sequencing.

All of the isolated RNA was reverse transcribed, so expressed TCRB transcripts were sequenced. The data were produced by immunoSEQ multiplex PCR, yet TCRdb's version contains in-frame clones alone and is incomplete. The data hold 860,000 or so clones, with roughly 15% observed a single time. V lost 9 bases, J lost 3 bases, and 15 bases lay in between. The CDR3 is 13 amino acids. The sample consisted of naive CD4+ T cells from blood. The source is a woman aged 18-29 years in good health. The chain couples TRBV23-1 to TRBJ2-7; TRBD2 is a possible D gene (7 bases). TRBV23-1 is an ORF; its function is uncertain. The CDR3 sequence: CASPREGVYEQYF. Written as DNA, the CDR3 is TGCGCCAGTCCCAGGGAGGGGGTCTACGAGCAGTACTTC.